The 17 T cell receptor beta chains presented below share a single source sample, sequenced in a study of cytotoxic CD8 clonotypes in ibrutinib-treated CLL. The assay was immunoSEQ multiplex PCR, and TCRdb's table has in-frame clones only and misses some. The data contain 150,000 or so clones, approximately 91% of them seen just once; the ten biggest clones take up about 3%. The source material was PBMCs, sampled at disease progression, from a patient treated with ibrutinib. These receptor sequences come from a human donor with chronic lymphocytic leukemia.

The chain uses TRBV7-6 and TRBJ2-7; 10 bases align to TRBD1. Germline V gene data show CDR1 as SGHVS and CDR2 as FNYEAQ. The V and J ends lost 9 bases and 0 bases, in that order; junction bases with no gene match: 11. The CDR3 is made up of 16 amino acids. The CDR3 DNA sequence: TGTGCCAGGGTAAGAACTAGGGACAGGGGCTCCTACGAGCAGTACTTC. Its protein is CARVRTRDRGSYEQYF.

CDR3 in amino acids: CASSSRDSPATQYF. CDR3 coding DNA: TGTGCCAGCAGCTCGAGAGACAGCCCTGCGACCCAGTACTTC. The chain couples TRBV7-2 to TRBJ2-5, with a possible D match to TRBD1 (5 bases). V gave up 4 bases and J gave up 7 bases, with 16 bases separating them. Germline V gene data show CDR1 as SGHTA and CDR2 as FQGNSA. The CDR3 has 14 residues.

The chain combines TRBV5-6 with TRBJ1-2, with unresolved D. The CDR3 loop spans 16 amino acids. The germline V and J ends were trimmed by 2 bases and 0 bases, with 14 bases remaining between them. Germline assignment: CDR1 SGHDT and CDR2 YYEEEE. CDR3 coding DNA: TGTGCCAGCAGCTTAATCCCCCCCAGACCTAACTATGGCTACACCTTC. Its protein is CASSLIPPRPNYGYTF.

The CDR3: CASSTSVRGRGEKLFF. CDR3 nucleotides: TGTGCCAGCAGCACCTCCGTTAGGGGGCGAGGCGAAAAACTGTTTTTT. The rearrangement joins TRBV7-9 to TRBJ1-4; TRBD1 agrees at 7 bases. CDR3 length: 16 amino acids. V trimming: 5 bases; J trimming: 8 bases; junction bases outside the gene matches: 14. CDR1 SEHNR and CDR2 FQNEAQ come from the germline V gene (reference sequence).

This chain links TRBV7-9 with TRBJ2-7; D remains ambiguous. The V end was cut by 4 bases, the J end by 3 bases, with 7 bases between. CDR3 length equals 12 residues. Germline V gene sequence: CDR1 SEHNR, CDR2 FQNEAQ (reference sequence). CDR3 region: CASSSRYYEQYF. As DNA, the CDR3 is TGTGCCAGCAGCTCTCGGTACTACGAGCAGTACTTC.

The V gene is TRBV2, the J gene TRBJ2-1, with D maybe TRBD2 (6 bases). Germline V gene lookup returns CDR1 SNHLY and CDR2 FYNNEI. Trimming stripped 2 bases from V and 6 bases from J, with 8 bases between. CDR3 length: 13 residues. CDR3 in amino acids: CASSEISGNEQFF. The DNA for the CDR3 is TGTGCCAGCAGTGAAATTAGCGGCAATGAGCAGTTCTTC.

The genes are TRBV5-1 and TRBJ1-1; D gene ambiguous. V dropped 3 bases and J dropped 1 base, with 10 bases sitting between them. CDR1 and CDR2 from the germline V gene are SGHRS and YFSETQ. The CDR3 is 14 residues long. CDR3 in DNA: TGCGCCAGCAGCTGGGAACAGACGAACACTGAAGCTTTCTTT. It encodes CASSWEQTNTEAFF.

The genes are TRBV27 and TRBJ1-5; weak D call: TRBD1 (5 bases). Germline values: CDR1 MNHEY, CDR2 SMNVEV (reference sequence). V lost 3 bases and J 7 bases, leaving 16 bases between the germline ends. The CDR3 loop spans 15 amino acids. CDR3 residues: CASSLRGASIQPQHF. In nucleotides, the CDR3 is TGTGCCAGCAGTTTGCGAGGGGCGTCTATCCAGCCCCAGCATTTT.

V is TRBV6-5 and J is TRBJ1-2; no firm D call. There are 12 residues in the CDR3. The V gene lost 8 bases and the J gene lost 7 bases, with 14 bases spanning the gap. CDR1 MNHEY and CDR2 SVGAGI come from the germline V gene. This CDR3 reads CASRTKKLGYTF. The DNA of the CDR3 is TGTGCCAGCCGAACAAAAAAACTTGGCTACACCTTC.

This clone turned up a few times. V is TRBV9 and J is TRBJ1-5; D is unresolved. Deletions cut 8 bases from V and 5 bases from J, with 11 bases between. Germline loops: CDR1 SGDLS, CDR2 YYNGEE. The CDR3 has 12 amino acids. The CDR3 coding sequence is TGTGCCAGTGGGAAACGGGATCAGCCCCAGCATTTT. Translated, it gives CASGKRDQPQHF.

This sequence joins TRBV15 and TRBJ2-1, with 10 bases matching TRBD1. CDR3 length: 16 amino acids. The V gene's germline CDR1 is LNHNV and CDR2 YYDKDF (reference sequence). V trimming: 6 bases; J trimming: 1 base; junction bases outside the gene matches: 6. CDR3: CATREPGQGSYNEQFF. DNA for the CDR3: TGTGCCACCAGAGAACCGGGACAGGGGTCCTACAATGAGCAGTTCTTC.

The genes are TRBV29-1 and TRBJ2-5, with D hard to call. The CDR3 is made up of 13 amino acids. Germline lookup yields CDR1 SQVTM and CDR2 ANQGSEA. Here the CDR3 reads CLARTPPRETQYF. In nucleotides, the CDR3 is TGCCTGGCTCGTACTCCCCCCCGAGAGACCCAGTACTTC.

The chain joins TRBV21-1 to TRBJ2-2; the table names TRBD1, a call not compared with the DNA. TRBV21-1 is a pseudogene locus. CDR3 length equals 13 residues. The CDR3 loop is CASCQDQGIGLFF. The DNA of the CDR3 is TGTGCCAGCTGCCAAGATCAGGGGATAGGGCTGTTTTTT.

The chain has TRBV5-8 and TRBJ2-7, with D unclear. CDR1 is SGHTS and CDR2 is YDEGEE in the germline V gene. V was cut by 1 base and J by 7 bases, with 18 bases left in between. The CDR3 sequence is 15 residues long. In DNA, the CDR3 is TGTGCCAGCAGCTTGCTGGGAACCTATCCGAGAGAGCAGTACTTC. It is translated as CASSLLGTYPREQYF.

The rearrangement links TRBV7-3 to TRBJ2-6; 8 positions agree with TRBD1. V was pared by 2 bases and J by 4 bases, with 13 bases of the junction left unmatched. The CDR3 extends over 19 amino acids. CDR1 is SGHTA, CDR2 FQGTGA, per germline. The CDR3 DNA is TGTGCCAGCAGCTTACGCCGGCAGGGGGCCCCCCACGGGGCCAACGTCCTGACTTTC. This translates into CASSLRRQGAPHGANVLTF. The full variable domain, with the rest looked up from reference TRBV7-3 and TRBJ2-6, is GAGVSQTPSNKVTEKGKYVELRCDPISGHTALYWYRQSLGQGPEFLIYFQGTGAADDSGLPNDRFFAVRPEGSVSTLKIQRTERGDSAVYLCASSLRRQGAPHGANVLTFGAGSRLTVL.

Concerning this clone itself: An end of the junction differs from the germline gene, which may be a read error. The chain links TRBV19 to TRBJ2-5; 7 nucleotides align to TRBD1. Germline loops: CDR1 LNHDA, CDR2 SQIVND (reference sequence). This CDR3 is 16 amino acids long. CDR3 DNA sequence: TGTGCCAGTAGTATAGACTACAGGGGTATGGAAGATACCCAGTACTTC. Translation: CASSIDYRGMEDTQYF.

This rearrangement joins TRBV27 to TRBJ1-2; D gene uncertain. Germline loops: CDR1 MNHEY, CDR2 SMNVEV (reference sequence). The V end lost 5 bases, the J end lost 2 bases, and 24 bases lay between the germline ends. There are 18 residues in the CDR3. DNA of the CDR3: TGTGCCAGCAGTCCAACCCGAACCCGGGCCCCGCTCAACTATGGCTACACCTTC. Amino acids: CASSPTRTRAPLNYGYTF.